This T cell receptor beta chain was sequenced during a study of post-analysis software for immune sequencing data. A few counts support this clonotype. As yet, its antigen is unknown. The CDR3 runs to 14 residues. Germline values: CDR1 SQVTM, CDR2 ANQGSEA. Trimming at V came to 7 bases and at J to 4 bases, leaving 10 bases not matched to a gene. TCR beta libraries were prepared from cDNA with unique molecular identifiers. TCRdb reprocessed the PCR reads via MiXCR and lists one record per CDR3 protein. Among 400,000 to 500,000 distinct CDR3 sequences, approximately 42% were seen once, and the ten largest hold approximately 7.1%. General observations from the study: Included in a set of five TRBV segments more frequent in patients than controls were TRBV5-6, TRBV5-1 and TRBV20-1.

This sequence was found in a girl aged 2 to 10 with multiple sclerosis. The rearrangement uses TRBV29-1 and TRBJ2-1, with 7 bases lining up with TRBD1. The material sequenced was blood. DNA of the CDR3: TGCAGCGCTCGCATGAGGGACAGTTACAATGAGCAGTTCTTC. It specifies CSARMRDSYNEQFF.